One sample yielded the 11 T cell receptor beta chains listed below, sequenced in a study of blood T cell repertoires in COVID-19. Profiling relied on immunoSEQ multiplex PCR, and the TCRdb table lists in-frame clones only, not all of them. The sample lists under 55,000 clones, approximately 80% occurring once. Material: peripheral blood. All receptors derive from a man between 65 and 85 years old with acute or convalescent COVID-19.

V usage is TRBV28 and J usage is TRBJ2-3, with TRBD2 identical over 8 bases. CDR1 MDHEN and CDR2 SYDVKM come from the germline V gene. After removal of 5 bases from V and 5 bases from J, the junction contained 3 bases not matched to a gene. The CDR3 covers 13 residues. The CDR3 DNA follows: TGTGCCAGCAGTCGGGGGGGAGGAGATACGCAGTATTTT. Its protein is CASSRGGGDTQYF.

V gene TRBV7-2 combines with J gene TRBJ2-4; 7 nucleotides match TRBD2. Looked up from germline, CDR1 is SGHTA and CDR2 is FQGNSA. This CDR3 contains 18 residues. J was trimmed by 1 base and V by 7 bases; bases with no gene match: 16. The CDR3 spells CASMERGGSPSAKNIQYF. CDR3 bases: TGTGCCAGCATGGAACGGGGAGGGTCGCCGTCGGCCAAAAACATTCAGTACTTC. Complete variable domain (other parts from reference TRBV7-2 and TRBJ2-4): GAGVSQSPSNKVTEKGKDVELRCDPISGHTALYWYRQSLGQGLEFLIYFQGNSAPDKSGLPSDRFSAERTGGSVSTLTIQRTQQEDSAVYLCASMERGGSPSAKNIQYFGAGTRLSVL.

CDR3 sequence reads: CASSSDSNQPQHF. DNA for the CDR3: TGTGCCAGCAGTTCGGACAGTAATCAGCCCCAGCATTTT. The chain recombines TRBV28 with TRBJ1-5; D possibly corresponds to TRBD1 (6 bases). V was pared by 4 bases and J by 4 bases, with 8 bases between. The CDR3 extends over 13 amino acids. Looked up from germline, CDR1 is MDHEN and CDR2 is SYDVKM.

The CDR3 DNA sequence: TGCGCCAGCAGCCATCCAATGACAGGGGGAAACCTTGCCAATCAGCCCCAGCATTTT. It encodes CASSHPMTGGNLANQPQHF. The gene calls are TRBV4-1 and TRBJ1-5; 9 nucleotides line up with TRBD1. The CDR3 contains 19 residues. With V trimmed by 3 bases and J by 3 bases, 15 bases remained unmatched. CDR1 is MGHRA, CDR2 YSYEKL, per germline.

The chain joins TRBV25-1 to TRBJ1-1, with D maybe TRBD1 (5 bases). This CDR3 comprises 11 residues. Trimming removed 4 bases at V and 10 bases at J, with 10 bases between. Germline lookup yields CDR1 MGHDK and CDR2 SYGVNS. CDR3 sequence reads: CASSVGRGAFF. In nucleotides, the CDR3 is TGTGCCAGCAGTGTGGGTAGGGGAGCTTTCTTT.

The chain joins TRBV19 to TRBJ1-1; D uncertain. The CDR3 has 15 amino acids. CDR1 LNHDA and CDR2 SQIVND come from the germline V gene (reference sequence). V was pared by 5 bases and J by 6 bases, with 19 bases between. This CDR3 is CASSAVTRLGAEAFF. CDR3 coding DNA: TGTGCCAGTAGTGCGGTCACACGACTAGGCGCTGAAGCTTTCTTT.

The chain employs TRBV6-5 and TRBJ1-1, with 9 bases identical to TRBD1. Germline V gene sequence: CDR1 MNHEY, CDR2 SVGAGI. The CDR3 spans 14 residues. V trimming: 4 bases; J trimming: 3 bases; junction bases outside the gene matches: 3. CDR3 region: CASSLDRGHTEAFF. For the CDR3, the DNA is TGTGCCAGCAGTTTGGACAGGGGACACACTGAAGCTTTCTTT.

The V call is TRBV5-1, the J call TRBJ2-5; 8 bases map to TRBD2. Trimming at V came to 6 bases and at J to 2 bases, leaving 6 bases not matched to a gene. The CDR3 consists of 14 residues. In germline, CDR1 is SGHRS, CDR2 YFSETQ. Written as DNA, the CDR3 is TGCGCCAGCAAGGTTAGCGGGGCACAAGAGACCCAGTACTTC. As protein: CASKVSGAQETQYF.

The rearrangement joins TRBV27 to TRBJ1-1, with D unresolved. The CDR3 totals 15 residues. V dropped 0 bases and J dropped 6 bases, with 14 bases sitting between them. The germline gives CDR1 MNHEY, CDR2 SMNVEV (reference sequence). The CDR3 here is CASSLSYRSISEAFF. The CDR3 DNA is TGTGCCAGCAGTTTATCGTACAGAAGTATCTCTGAAGCTTTCTTT.

The table lists this clone with a few counts. V and J are TRBV3-1 (or the pseudogene TRBV3-2) and TRBJ2-3, with TRBD2 matching over 11 bases. V shed 4 bases, J shed 2 bases, and the junction held 8 bases outside the gene matches. This CDR3 comprises 17 residues. Germline CDR1 reads LGHDT; CDR2 reads YNNKEL (reference sequence). The CDR3 sequence is CASSPSTSGDLTDTQYF. CDR3 nucleotides: TGTGCCAGCAGCCCTTCGACTAGCGGGGACCTCACAGATACGCAGTATTTT.

This chain uses TRBV12-5 with TRBJ1-3, with 8 nucleotides matching TRBD1. The length of the CDR3 is 15 residues. Germline assignment: CDR1 LGHNT and CDR2 FRNRAP. The V gene end was trimmed by 5 bases and the J gene end by 6 bases; junction bases not matched to a gene: 9. In DNA form, the CDR3 reads TGTGCTAGTGGTCCGACAGGGGCATTTGCAAACACCATATATTTT. This translates into CASGPTGAFANTIYF.